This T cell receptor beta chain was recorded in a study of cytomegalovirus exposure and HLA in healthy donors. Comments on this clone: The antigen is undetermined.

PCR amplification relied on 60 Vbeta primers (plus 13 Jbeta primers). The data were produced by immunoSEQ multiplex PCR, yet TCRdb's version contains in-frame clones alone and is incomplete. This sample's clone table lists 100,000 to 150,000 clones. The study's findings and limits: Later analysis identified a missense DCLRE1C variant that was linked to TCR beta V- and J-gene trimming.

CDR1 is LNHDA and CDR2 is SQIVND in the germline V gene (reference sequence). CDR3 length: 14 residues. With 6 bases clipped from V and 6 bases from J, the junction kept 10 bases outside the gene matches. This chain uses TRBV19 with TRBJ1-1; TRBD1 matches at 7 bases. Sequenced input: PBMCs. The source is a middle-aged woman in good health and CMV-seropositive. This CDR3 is CASRPTGDNPEAFF. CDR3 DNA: TGTGCCAGTAGACCAACAGGGGACAACCCTGAAGCTTTCTTT.